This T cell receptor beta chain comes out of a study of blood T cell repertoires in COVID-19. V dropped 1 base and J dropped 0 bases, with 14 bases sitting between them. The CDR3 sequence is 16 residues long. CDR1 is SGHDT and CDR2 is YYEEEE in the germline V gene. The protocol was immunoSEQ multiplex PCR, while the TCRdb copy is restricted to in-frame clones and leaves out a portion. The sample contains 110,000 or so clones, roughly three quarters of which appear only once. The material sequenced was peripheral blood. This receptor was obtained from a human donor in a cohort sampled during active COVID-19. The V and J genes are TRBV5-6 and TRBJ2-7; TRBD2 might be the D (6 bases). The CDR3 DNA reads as TGTGCCAGCAGCTTGAGTAGGGACTTAAGCTCCTACGAGCAGTACTTC. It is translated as CASSLSRDLSSYEQYF. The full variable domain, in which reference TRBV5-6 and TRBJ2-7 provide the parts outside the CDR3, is DAGVTQSPTHLIKTRGQQVTLRCSPKSGHDTVSWYQQALGQGPQFIFQYYEEEERQRGNFPDRFSGHQFPNYSSELNVNALLLGDSALYLCASSLSRDLSSYEQYFGPGTRLTVT.